This T cell receptor beta chain was recovered during a study of T cell repertoires in aging, cancer and after chemotherapy. Study background: Donor ages fell into six groups from 30 or younger up to 70 or older.

Amplification of TCR beta used genomic DNA extracted from peripheral blood. This clonotype was seen a few times. Its antigen is as yet unknown. Germline V gives CDR1 GTSNPN, CDR2 SVGIG (reference sequence). With 0 bases removed from V and 5 bases from J, the gap between germline ends came to 20 bases. CDR3 length: 17 amino acids. Study findings and constraints: Rebound thymic output was suggested by rising median generation probability during chemotherapy in each cancer cohort. In healthy donors, age-related TCR diversity loss mainly reflected lost richness.

A mixed TRB-A/B primer pool amplified rearranged TRB by multiplex touch-down PCR. TCRdb ran MiXCR on the multiplex PCR reads and lists one entry per CDR3 protein. In the table there are about 5,500 distinct CDR3 sequences, approximately 30% of which are singletons. The TCR originated in a human donor in good health. This chain uses TRBV30 with TRBJ2-1; D may be TRBD1 or TRBD2 (5 bases each). The sequencing input was blood. The DNA of the CDR3 is TGTGCCTGGAGTGTACCCCCATGGGGGAGATGGGACAATGAGCAGTTCTTC. Protein product: CAWSVPPWGRWDNEQFF.